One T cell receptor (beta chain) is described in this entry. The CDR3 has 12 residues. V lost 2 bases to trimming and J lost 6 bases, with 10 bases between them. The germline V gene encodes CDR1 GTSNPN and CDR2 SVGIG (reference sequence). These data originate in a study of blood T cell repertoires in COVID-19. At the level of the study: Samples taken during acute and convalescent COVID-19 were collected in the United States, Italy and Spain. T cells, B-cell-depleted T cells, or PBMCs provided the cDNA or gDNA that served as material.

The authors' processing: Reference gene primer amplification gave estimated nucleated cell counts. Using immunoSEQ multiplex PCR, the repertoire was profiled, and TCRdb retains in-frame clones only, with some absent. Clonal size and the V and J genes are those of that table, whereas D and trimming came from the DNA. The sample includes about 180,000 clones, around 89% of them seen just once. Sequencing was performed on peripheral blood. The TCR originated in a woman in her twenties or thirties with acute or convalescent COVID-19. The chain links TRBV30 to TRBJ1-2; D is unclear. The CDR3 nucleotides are TGTGCCTGGAGTCTTGAGGCCAATGGCTACACCTTC. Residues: CAWSLEANGYTF.